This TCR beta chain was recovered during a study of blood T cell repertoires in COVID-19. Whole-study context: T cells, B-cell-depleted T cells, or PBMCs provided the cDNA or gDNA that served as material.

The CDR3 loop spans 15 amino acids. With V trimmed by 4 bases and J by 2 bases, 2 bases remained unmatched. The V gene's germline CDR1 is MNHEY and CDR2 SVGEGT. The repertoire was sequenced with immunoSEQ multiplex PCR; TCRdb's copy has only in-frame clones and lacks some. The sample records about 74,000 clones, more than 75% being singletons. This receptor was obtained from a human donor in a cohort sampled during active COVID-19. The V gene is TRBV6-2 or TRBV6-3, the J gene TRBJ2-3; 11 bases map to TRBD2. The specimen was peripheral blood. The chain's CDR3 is CASSSGLAATDTQYF. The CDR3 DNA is TGTGCCAGCAGTTCGGGACTAGCGGCCACAGATACGCAGTATTTT.